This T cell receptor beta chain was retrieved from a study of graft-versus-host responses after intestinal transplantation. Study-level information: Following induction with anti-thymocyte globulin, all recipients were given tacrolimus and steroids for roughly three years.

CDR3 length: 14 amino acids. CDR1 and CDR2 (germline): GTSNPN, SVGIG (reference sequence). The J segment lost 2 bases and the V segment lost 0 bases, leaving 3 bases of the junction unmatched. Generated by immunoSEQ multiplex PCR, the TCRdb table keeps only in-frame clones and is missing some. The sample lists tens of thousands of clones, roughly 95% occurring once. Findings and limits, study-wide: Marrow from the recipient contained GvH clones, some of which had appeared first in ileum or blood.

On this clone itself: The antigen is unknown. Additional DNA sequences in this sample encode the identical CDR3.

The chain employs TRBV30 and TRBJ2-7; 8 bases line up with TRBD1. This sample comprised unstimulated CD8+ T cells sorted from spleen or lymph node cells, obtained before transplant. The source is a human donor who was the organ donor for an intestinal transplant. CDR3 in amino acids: CAWSVTGGPYEQYF. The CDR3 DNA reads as TGTGCCTGGAGTGTTACAGGGGGACCCTACGAGCAGTACTTC.